Sequencing of this TCR beta chain was carried out in a study of blood T cell repertoires in COVID-19. Clones were read by immunoSEQ multiplex PCR, and TCRdb kept only the in-frame ones, dropping some. The sample has 110,000 to 150,000 clones; roughly 78% are singletons. In this sample, this clone turned up once. Sequencing input: PBMCs or T cells enriched from blood (not recorded which). The receptor's source is a woman between 50 and 59 years old who had recovered from COVID-19.

In DNA form, the CDR3 reads TGCGCCAGCAGCGATCGGGTGAACACTGAAGCTTTCTTT. Its translation is CASSDRVNTEAFF. The rearrangement joins TRBV4-1 to TRBJ1-1, with no clear D. CDR1 MGHRA and CDR2 YSYEKL come from the germline V gene. The CDR3 is made up of 13 amino acids. V was shortened by 5 bases and J by 0 bases, with 7 bases between the two germline ends.